These 10 T cell receptor beta chains originate from one sample sequenced in a study of human T cells and chemical hapten exposure. TCRdb re-analysed the RACE reads in MiXCR, keeping a single row per CDR3 protein. The table has approximately 41,000 distinct CDR3 sequences, 6.5% to 8% seen once. Documented time point: pre-sensitization, week 0. Sample treatment: therapeutic diphenylcyclopropenone sensitization with weekly scalp DPC. Sequences were derived from whole blood, sampled in connection with sensitization to the hapten diphenylcyclopropenone (DPC). The receptors here all came from a woman aged 45-60 years with alopecia areata. Some clones in this sample may be carry-over from other donors' samples.

The sample holds many counts of this clonotype. The junction differs from germline at one of its ends, possibly a read error. The chain couples TRBV7-7 to TRBJ1-1, with TRBD1 matching over 7 bases. Germline lookup yields CDR1 SSHAT and CDR2 FNYEAQ (reference sequence). This CDR3 has 15 residues. This CDR3 reads CASSRIDRESAEAFF. CDR3 in DNA: TGTGCTAGCAGCCGCATCGACAGGGAGTCCGCTGAAGCTTTCTTT. The full variable domain, completed using reference TRBV7-7 and TRBJ1-1, is GAGVSQSPRYKVTKRGQDVTLRCDPISSHATLYWYQQALGQGPEFLTYFNYEAQPDKSGLPSDRFSAERPEGSISTLTIQRTEQRDSAMYRCASSRIDRESAEAFFGQGTRLTVV.

The rearrangement joins TRBV18 to TRBJ2-5; 10 positions agree with TRBD1. The CDR3 length is 14 residues. CDR1 is KGHSH, CDR2 LQKENI, per germline. V lost 3 bases and J lost 7; bases outside the gene matches: 5. CDR3 bases: TGTGCCAGCTCACCTCTCGGACAGGGGGGGACCCAGTACTTC. It translates to CASSPLGQGGTQYF.

This sequence joins TRBV5-6 and TRBJ1-1; D is possibly TRBD1 (5 bases). Trimming shortened V by 5 bases and J by 8 bases, and 16 bases separated the two germline ends. CDR3 length: 13 residues. CDR1 and CDR2 (germline): SGHDT, YYEEEE. The CDR3 protein is CASRGTGLREAFF. CDR3 bases: TGTGCCAGCAGGGGGACGGGTTTGAGGGAAGCTTTCTTT.

This clonotype has a count of ten or more. This chain connects TRBV23-1 to TRBJ2-5; no definite D call. TRBV23-1 is given ORF status, its function remaining uncertain. V gave up 0 bases and J gave up 3 bases, with 5 bases separating them. CDR3 length equals 13 residues. CDR3 bases: TGCGCCAGCAGTCAATCGGCTAAAGAGACCCAGTACTTC. The encoded protein is CASSQSAKETQYF.

This clonotype showed up just a few times. The rearrangement uses TRBV9 and TRBJ2-2; D not resolved. CDR1 is SGDLS, CDR2 YYNGEE, per germline. This CDR3 is 15 amino acids long. Trimming shortened V by 0 bases and J by 4 bases, and 10 bases separated the two germline ends. The CDR3, as DNA: TGTGCCAGCAGCGTAGATAACAGTCCCACCGGGGAGCTGTTTTTT. It specifies CASSVDNSPTGELFF. The full variable domain, rest sourced from reference TRBV9 and TRBJ2-2, is DSGVTQTPKHLITATGQRVTLRCSPRSGDLSVYWYQQSLDQGLQFLIQYYNGEERAKGNILERFSAQQFPDLHSELNLSSLELGDSALYFCASSVDNSPTGELFFGEGSRLTVL.

This clonotype was seen repeatedly, ten times or more. V and J are TRBV18 and TRBJ1-5, with TRBD1 identical over 9 bases. The CDR3 extends over 14 amino acids. Germline-derived CDR1 and CDR2 are KGHSH and LQKENI. V dropped 6 bases and J dropped 11; count of bases not matched to a gene: 11. The CDR3 DNA reads TGTGCCAGCTCCTCGGGGACAGGGCTAGGGGCCCAGCATTTT. This sequence encodes CASSSGTGLGAQHF.

This clonotype showed up many times. This rearrangement joins TRBV14 to TRBJ2-5; D is ambiguous. This CDR3 spans 15 amino acids. V was pared by 0 bases and J by 4 bases, with 12 bases between. The V gene's germline CDR1 is SGHDN and CDR2 FVKESK. CDR3 protein: CASSQDMGSRETQYF. CDR3 in DNA: TGTGCCAGCAGCCAAGACATGGGAAGCAGAGAGACCCAGTACTTC. The full variable domain, with the rest looked up from reference TRBV14 and TRBJ2-5, is EAGVTQFPSHSVIEKGQTVTLRCDPISGHDNLYWYRRVMGKEIKFLLHFVKESKQDESGMPNNRFLAERTGGTYSTLKVQPAELEDSGVYFCASSQDMGSRETQYFGPGTRLLVL.

The rearrangement links TRBV20-1 to TRBJ2-5, with D perhaps assigned TRBD1 or TRBD2 (5 bases each). V shed 5 bases and J shed 4 bases, with 14 bases lying between them. The CDR3 has 13 residues. Germline V gene sequence: CDR1 DFQATT, CDR2 SNEGSKA (reference sequence). The CDR3 is CSALGLGVETQYF. CDR3 nucleotide sequence: TGCAGTGCTCTCGGGTTGGGGGTAGAGACCCAGTACTTC.

This clonotype appeared many times. The CDR3 nucleotides are TGTGCCAGCTCACCACCGAGGAGCTCCTATAATTCACCCCTCCACTTT. Amino acid sequence: CASSPPRSSYNSPLHF. This rearrangement joins TRBV18 to TRBJ1-6; D remains ambiguous. The germline V gene encodes CDR1 KGHSH and CDR2 LQKENI. There are 16 residues in the CDR3. Trimming cost V 0 bases and J 0 bases, with 6 bases left between them.

This clonotype was detected ten times or more. The CDR3, as DNA: TGTGCCAGCATGCACGAGCAGTACTTC. Its translation is CASMHEQYF. This chain uses TRBV21-1 with TRBJ2-7. TRBV21-1 is assigned pseudogene status. This CDR3 has 9 residues.